This T cell receptor (beta chain) emerged from a study of vaccination and CD4 T cells after COVID-19. Looked up from germline, CDR1 is ENHRY and CDR2 is SYGVKD. CDR3 length equals 15 residues. The trim removed 11 bases at V and 6 bases at J, leaving 11 bases unmatched. Treatment: approximately 10-day PBMC culture with coronavirus spike peptide pools or control peptides (ViraFEST assay). Fresh replacement IL-2 medium substituted for half the medium on days 3 and 7. With respect to this clonotype: Its matching antigen is unknown.

Sequence data for DNA of cultured CD4+ T cells were generated by the Oncomine TCR Beta short-read assay. TCRdb itself ran the PCR reads through MiXCR, one entry per CDR3 protein. This sample has 13,000 or so distinct CDR3 sequences, with over 35% found just once. The sequence was obtained from a human donor who had recovered from COVID-19. The J gene is TRBJ2-7, the V gene TRBV10-3; TRBD2 aligns across 15 bases. The material sequenced was CD4+ T cells from blood, cultured in vitro, taken after SARS-CoV-2 vaccination. The DNA of the CDR3 is TGTGCCGCTTCCCCTGCGGGACTAGCGGGAGGCGAGCAGTACTTC. This gives the protein CAASPAGLAGGEQYF.